This T cell receptor (beta chain) was sequenced in a study of T cells after yellow fever vaccination (dated by TCRdb to about 2019). A note on the overall study: Libraries from fractions with low cell numbers were prepared with the SMART-Seq v4 Ultra Low Input RNA kit. Bulk PBMC replicates and cell subsets were isolated from blood drawn at multiple timepoints before and after both primary and secondary immunization. The cohort comprised two healthy male donors, one aged 18 to 29 and one aged 30 to 40 years. Bulk TCR alpha and beta repertoires were sequenced longitudinally to track T-cell clones before and after primary and booster YFV17D yellow fever vaccination. Broad study findings and their caveats: A small share of clonotypes occurred in both CD4 and CD8 compartments, likely arising from convergent recombination. Most clones expanded after primary vaccination (about 96% of CD4 and approximately 86% of CD8) were re-detected after the booster, suggesting that broad memory maintenance occurred. Because abundant contaminating clonotypes from the bulk population could be contained in FACS-sorted repertoires, computational filtering was required. Because only a couple of donors were included in the study, the extent to which the findings can be generalized is limited. The secondary T-cell response was weaker than the primary response but faster, peaking on day 5 instead of day 15.

Sequenced using an Illumina NovaSeq 6000. TCR cDNA was synthesized by 5'RACE template switching, which introduced a universal primer site and unique molecular identifiers. Priming for cDNA synthesis came from both the TCR alpha and TCR beta constant segments. Two PCR steps were used to amplify libraries, with sample barcodes and sequencing adapters being added in the second step. Sequencing of libraries was performed on Illumina HiSeq 2500 (2x100 bp) or NovaSeq (2x150 bp). Per the authors' processing: MIGEC handled demultiplexing of reads and collapsing into UMI consensus sequences, while MiXCR performed V(D)J alignment. Vaccine-responding clonotypes were defined with edgeR using replicate PBMC samples, requiring FDR below 0.01 and a log2 fold change above 5 up to day 15. Each bulk clonotype was labeled CD4 or CD8 based on which sequenced repertoire, CD4 or CD8, contained the clonotype at higher abundance. Using fastp at Q25 and MiXCR, TCRdb reprocessed the public reads and kept productive beta chains. Each record represents a unique CDR3 protein, reported with the most common genes and DNA among its rows. TCRdb assigned the V and J calls; the authors' analysis was not used. Here the sample has about 320,000 distinct CDR3 sequences; approximately 13% occur a single time. The top ten constitute approximately 3.3% of the sample.

On this clonotype itself: Its antigen remains undetermined. Per-base qualities were not stored, and no clone one base away is much larger.

From a lookup of the germline V gene, CDR1 and CDR2 are SGHVS and FQNEAQ. Including the terminal cysteine and phenylalanine, the CDR3 comprises 15 residues. The entry retains the CDR3 DNA only, 45 bases that are in frame from base 1. V loses 3 bases of germline sequence and J loses 8 bases, and the interval between the two ends is 16 bases. The sample's treatment or condition label, decoded: live attenuated yellow fever vaccine strain. PBMCs were isolated from peripheral blood using a standard Ficoll-Paque protocol. Dynabeads CD4 and CD8 positive selection kits were used to isolate CD4 and CD8 T-cell fractions. TriZol was used to extract RNA from bulk PBMCs, CD4 and CD8 fractions, and dextramer-positive and dextramer-negative fractions.

Sequenced material: CD4+ T cells sorted from PBMCs, taken 15 days after the yellow fever booster vaccination. This clonotype originated in a man younger than 35 who received the YFV17D yellow fever vaccine. This receptor chain uses TRBV7-8 and TRBJ1-4, with a tentative D gene TRBD1 over 5 matching bases. The nucleotide sequence is TGTGCCAGCAGCTTCCGGGACGGTCTAGGGGAAAAACTGTTTTTT. The resulting protein is CASSFRDGLGEKLFF.